Presented here are 30 T cell receptor beta chains from one specimen sequenced in a study of STAT5B mutations in CD4+ large granular lymphocyte leukemia. Generated by immunoSEQ multiplex PCR, the TCRdb table keeps only in-frame clones and is missing some. Found here are 20,000 to 30,000 clones, approximately 81% of them singletons; the top ten hold more than 0.25%. The specimen was CD4+ T cells from blood buffy coats. These receptors were taken from a human donor in good health.

This chain links TRBV7-9 with TRBJ2-2; 7 bases map to TRBD2. The length of the CDR3 is 14 residues. CDR1 is SEHNR and CDR2 is FQNEAQ in the germline V gene (reference sequence). This chain's CDR3 is CAATGTTNTGELFF. For the CDR3, the DNA is TGTGCGGCGACCGGGACTACGAACACCGGGGAGCTGTTTTTT.

V is TRBV7-9 and J is TRBJ1-1; a weak D match, TRBD1 (5 bases). The length of the CDR3 is 15 residues. The V gene lost 5 bases and the J gene lost 3 bases, with 16 bases spanning the gap. Germline assignment: CDR1 SEHNR and CDR2 FQNEAQ (reference sequence). The CDR3 spells CASSRDPSMDTEAFF. The CDR3 region has the DNA TGTGCCAGCAGCCGGGACCCCTCGATGGACACTGAAGCTTTCTTT. The full variable domain, with the rest looked up from reference TRBV7-9 and TRBJ1-1, is DTGVSQNPRHKITKRGQNVTFRCDPISEHNRLYWYRQTLGQGPEFLTYFQNEAQLEKSRLLSDRFSAERPKGSFSTLEIQRTEQGDSAMYLCASSRDPSMDTEAFFGQGTRLTVV.

This clone was detected only a few times. The rearrangement joins TRBV19 to TRBJ2-6, with D maybe TRBD2 (7 bases). CDR1 and CDR2 from the germline V gene are LNHDA and SQIVND (reference sequence). The CDR3 has 18 amino acids. Trimming removed 6 bases at V and 0 bases at J, with 18 bases between. Written as DNA, the CDR3 is TGTGCCAGTAGCCTCGGGGGGCTTGGATTCTCTGGGGCCAACGTCCTGACTTTC. It yields the protein CASSLGGLGFSGANVLTF.

The DNA of the CDR3 is TGCAGCGTTGCGGGGAGGGGCAATCAGCCCCAGCATTTT. The encoded protein is CSVAGRGNQPQHF. The chain recombines TRBV29-1 with TRBJ1-5, with D uncertain. Germline V gene sequence: CDR1 SQVTM, CDR2 ANQGSEA. The CDR3 is 13 residues long. Trimming stripped 4 bases from V and 2 bases from J, with 9 bases between.

This clone was picked up one time. The chain is built from TRBV6-6 and TRBJ2-2; D perhaps matches TRBD1 (6 bases). V lost 7 bases to trimming and J lost 1 base, with 10 bases between them. The CDR3 consists of 14 residues. Per the germline V gene, CDR1 is MNHNY and CDR2 is SVGAGI (reference sequence). The CDR3 DNA reads TGTGCCAGCAACCCGACAGGGAACACCGGGGAGCTGTTTTTT. Translating gives CASNPTGNTGELFF.

In this sample, this clone turned up a few times. The V call is TRBV5-1, the J call TRBJ2-1; 7 bases align to TRBD1. Trimming cost V 2 bases and J 5 bases; bases outside gene matches: 4. The CDR3 sequence is 14 residues long. In germline, CDR1 is SGHRS, CDR2 YFSETQ. This chain's CDR3 is CASSLDRANNEQFF. The DNA for the CDR3 is TGCGCCAGCAGCTTAGACAGGGCCAACAATGAGCAGTTCTTC.

V is TRBV6-5 and J is TRBJ2-1; 7 nucleotides align to TRBD2. This CDR3 contains 14 residues. Germline assignment: CDR1 MNHEY and CDR2 SVGAGI. V was clipped by 8 bases and J by 8 bases; unmatched bases: 12. Written as DNA, the CDR3 is TGTGCCAGCCGCGGGGGACGGCAGGTGGATGAGCAGTTCTTC. This sequence encodes CASRGGRQVDEQFF.

The DNA for the CDR3 is TGTGCCAGCAGTTACGGTCAGGCGATGGGGCAGTACTTC. Amino acids: CASSYGQAMGQYF. The rearrangement uses TRBV6-5 and TRBJ2-7, with unresolved D. V dropped 2 bases and J dropped 9 bases, with 14 bases sitting between them. Germline CDR1 is MNHEY and CDR2 is SVGAGI. The CDR3 runs 13 residues.

The chain combines TRBV29-1 with TRBJ1-2; 7 bases match TRBD1. This CDR3 spans 12 amino acids. V was clipped by 6 bases and J by 6 bases; unmatched bases: 7. Germline V lookup: CDR1 SQVTM, CDR2 ANQGSEA. The CDR3 sequence is CSVDDRVHGYTF. The CDR3 DNA reads TGCAGCGTAGACGACAGGGTGCATGGCTACACCTTC.

V and J are TRBV5-1 and TRBJ1-5, with 7 bases aligning to TRBD1. Germline CDR1 reads SGHRS; CDR2 reads YFSETQ. The CDR3 consists of 15 residues. With V trimmed by 4 bases and J by 1 base, 5 bases remained unmatched. CDR3 loop: CASSPGTESNQPQHF. The CDR3 coding sequence is TGCGCCAGCAGCCCCGGGACAGAGAGCAATCAGCCCCAGCATTTT.

This CDR3 is CASNPGQAQETQYF. The CDR3 DNA reads TGCGCCAGCAACCCGGGACAGGCTCAAGAGACCCAGTACTTC. The chain employs TRBV10-2 and TRBJ2-5; 8 bases map to TRBD1. Germline CDR1 WSHSY, CDR2 SAAADI. The CDR3 has 14 residues. Trimming at V came to 7 bases and at J to 2 bases, leaving 6 bases not matched to a gene.

The chain has TRBV18 and TRBJ2-5; D call uncertain. Trimming cost V 3 bases and J 0 bases, with 5 bases left between them. This CDR3 has 13 residues. The germline CDR1 and CDR2 sequences are KGHSH and LQKENI. The CDR3 protein is CASSPEYQETQYF. As DNA, the CDR3 is TGTGCCAGCTCACCGGAGTACCAAGAGACCCAGTACTTC.

V and J are TRBV9 and TRBJ1-4; D gene ambiguous. Trimming cost V 0 bases and J 8 bases, with 11 bases left between them. CDR3 length: 14 residues. The germline V gene has CDR1 SGDLS and CDR2 YYNGEE. The CDR3 loop reads CASSVDRGGEKLFF. CDR3 DNA sequence: TGTGCCAGCAGCGTAGACCGGGGAGGCGAAAAACTGTTTTTT.

Points on this clone: Its ends do not fully match the called genes, so a read error is possible. V gene TRBV11-3 combines with J gene TRBJ2-7; D is ambiguous. The CDR3 extends over 14 amino acids. Germline loops: CDR1 SGHNT, CDR2 YENEEA. CDR3 sequence (DNA): TGTGCCAGCAGCTTAGACCCCCCCTCCCACGAGCAGTACTTC. Amino acid sequence: CASSLDPPSHEQYF.

The chain joins TRBV2 to TRBJ2-1, with D possibly TRBD2 on 5 matching bases. Germline values: CDR1 SNHLY, CDR2 FYNNEI. CDR3 length: 14 residues. V lost 4 bases and J 7 bases, leaving 14 bases between the germline ends. The CDR3 is CASSALASGNEQFF. In nucleotides, the CDR3 is TGTGCCAGCAGTGCCCTAGCATCTGGAAATGAGCAGTTCTTC.

The CDR3 DNA reads TGTGCCAGCAGTGAAGGAGGGCAGGCCTATGGCTACACCTTC. Amino acid sequence: CASSEGGQAYGYTF. The chain uses TRBV6-1 and TRBJ1-2; D not resolved. V dropped 1 base and J dropped 4 bases, with 10 bases sitting between them. Germline CDR1 MNHNS, CDR2 SASEGT. The CDR3 spans 14 residues.

The chain carries TRBV11-3 and TRBJ1-1; D is possibly TRBD1 (5 bases). This CDR3 comprises 18 residues. CDR1 is SGHNT and CDR2 is YENEEA in the germline V gene. Trimming pared 6 bases from V and 4 bases from J, leaving 27 bases between. This CDR3 reads CASRLRGVWGKRSTEAFF. The CDR3 bases are TGTGCCAGCAGACTCCGTGGAGTTTGGGGCAAACGTAGCACTGAAGCTTTCTTT.

J is TRBJ1-1 and V is TRBV6-4; D uncertain. CDR1 MRHNA and CDR2 SNTAGT come from the germline V gene. The CDR3 totals 14 residues. V lost 0 bases and J 1 base, leaving 6 bases between the germline ends. The CDR3 DNA follows: TGTGCCAGCAGTGACTCGAACAGGAACACTGAAGCTTTCTTT. This sequence encodes CASSDSNRNTEAFF.

This clone has only a few counts. CDR3 nucleotides: TGTGCCTGGAGTACCGGGGATCTCCGTCAGCCCCAGCATTTT. It is translated as CAWSTGDLRQPQHF. This rearrangement joins TRBV30 to TRBJ1-5; D is unclear. The germline V gene encodes CDR1 GTSNPN and CDR2 SVGIG (reference sequence). The V end lost 2 bases, the J end lost 6 bases, and 14 bases lay between the germline ends. The CDR3 runs 14 residues.

The V and J genes are TRBV7-2 and TRBJ1-4; D not certain. V was shortened by 1 base and J by 3 bases, with 9 bases between the two germline ends. The length of the CDR3 is 15 residues. Germline V gene data show CDR1 as SGHTA and CDR2 as FQGNSA. The chain's CDR3 is CASSLGAGSNEKLFF. In nucleotides, the CDR3 is TGTGCCAGCAGCTTAGGAGCGGGGTCTAATGAAAAACTGTTTTTT.

V and J are TRBV5-1 and TRBJ2-2; 9 nucleotides agree with TRBD1. From germline, CDR1 is SGHRS and CDR2 YFSETQ. The trim removed 0 bases at V and 5 bases at J, leaving 17 bases unmatched. CDR3 length: 20 residues. The CDR3: CASSLAKRSGQGEYTGELFF. The CDR3 DNA reads TGCGCCAGCAGCTTGGCCAAACGCTCGGGACAGGGAGAATATACCGGGGAGCTGTTTTTT.

This clone has only one observation. CDR3 nucleotide sequence: TGTGCCATCAGGGCCGAGGGATCGAACACTGAAGCTTTCTTT. This translates into CAIRAEGSNTEAFF. The chain carries TRBV10-3 and TRBJ1-1, with no clear D. The V and J ends lost 6 bases and 1 base respectively, with 12 bases between them. This CDR3 has 14 residues. CDR1 is ENHRY, CDR2 SYGVKD, per germline.

The V and J genes are TRBV7-9 and TRBJ1-2; D is uncertain. V lost 7 bases to trimming and J lost 4 bases, with 13 bases between them. This CDR3 spans 13 amino acids. Per germline, CDR1 SEHNR and CDR2 FQNEAQ (reference sequence). CDR3 coding DNA: TGTGCCAGCACCCAACAACGCCTCTATGGCTACACCTTC. Encoded protein: CASTQQRLYGYTF. Full variable domain (remainder filled in from reference TRBV7-9 and TRBJ1-2): DTGVSQNPRHKITKRGQNVTFRCDPISEHNRLYWYRQTLGQGPEFLTYFQNEAQLEKSRLLSDRFSAERPKGSFSTLEIQRTEQGDSAMYLCASTQQRLYGYTFGSGTRLTVV.

This clone was seen only a few times. The chain carries TRBV7-9 and TRBJ2-3; D not certain. This CDR3 region has 13 residues. CDR1 and CDR2 (germline): SEHNR, FQNEAQ (reference sequence). V was trimmed by 5 bases and J by 0 bases, leaving 6 bases between them. Here the CDR3 DNA reads TGTGCCAGCAGCATAACTAGCACAGATACGCAGTATTTT. Protein sequence: CASSITSTDTQYF.

The genes are TRBV11-2 and TRBJ2-3; D is uncertain. CDR1 is SGHAT and CDR2 is FQNNGV in the germline V gene. The V end lost 5 bases, the J end lost 2 bases, and 11 bases lay between the germline ends. The CDR3 runs to 14 residues. CDR3 region: CASSQGSATDTQYF. As DNA, the CDR3 is TGTGCCAGCAGCCAAGGGTCGGCCACAGATACGCAGTATTTT.

The chain employs TRBV6-1 and TRBJ2-7; no reliable D call. Germline CDR1 and CDR2: MNHNS and SASEGT. This CDR3 spans 12 amino acids. Trimming took 6 bases from V and 3 from J, leaving 9 bases between them. CDR3 sequence reads: CASSRTGYEQYV. The CDR3 DNA is TGTGCCAGCAGCCGGACCGGCTACGAGCAGTACGTC.

The chain is built from TRBV28 and TRBJ2-5; D uncertain. Germline CDR1 and CDR2: MDHEN and SYDVKM. CDR3 length: 14 residues. The V gene lost 6 bases and the J gene lost 5 bases, with 16 bases spanning the gap. The CDR3 DNA follows: TGTGCCAGCAGCTCCGGGTCGGATGGGGAGACCCAGTACTTC. Translating it yields CASSSGSDGETQYF.

The chain is built from TRBV7-6 and TRBJ2-5, with no clear D. Between the trimmed V and J ends, which lost 3 bases and 2 bases, there was a span of 16 bases. CDR3 size: 16 residues. Germline CDR1 and CDR2: SGHVS and FNYEAQ. As DNA, the CDR3 is TGTGCCAGCAGCTTCTCCGCGGCGGTAGGACAAGAGACCCAGTACTTC. Amino acids: CASSFSAAVGQETQYF.

The chain has TRBV6-1 and TRBJ1-3, with a weak D call TRBD1 (6 bases). Germline CDR1 reads MNHNS; CDR2 reads SASEGT. This CDR3 spans 16 amino acids. Trimming shortened V by 3 bases and J by 0 bases, and 12 bases separated the two germline ends. CDR3 DNA: TGTGCCAGCAGTGACCATCAGGGGCGCTCTGGAAACACCATATATTTT. This codes for CASSDHQGRSGNTIYF.

The chain combines TRBV7-2 with TRBJ2-7, with D perhaps given as TRBD1 or TRBD2 (5 bases each). V dropped 1 base and J dropped 4 bases, with 14 bases sitting between them. Per germline, CDR1 SGHTA and CDR2 FQGNSA. This CDR3 contains 15 residues. The CDR3 here is CASSLEPGRVYEQYF. CDR3 coding DNA: TGTGCCAGCAGCTTAGAGCCGGGACGGGTATACGAGCAGTACTTC.